This section outlines one T cell receptor (beta chain) sequence together with its context. The antigen remains undetermined. This sample was taken from a study of OX40 agonist ivuxolimab in advanced cancers. Whole-study context: Intravenous ivuxolimab was administered to patients every 2 weeks at 0.01 to 10 mg/kg.

The CDR3 totals 18 residues. V shed 5 bases and J 5 bases; nucleotides not matched to a gene: 9. Germline CDR1 and CDR2: LNHDA and SQIVND (reference sequence). The repertoire was sequenced with immunoSEQ multiplex PCR; TCRdb's copy has only in-frame clones and lacks some. Of about 16,000 clones listed, under 85% were seen once; the top ten hold 12%. Study observations and caveats: Among the lowest peripheral clonal expansion occurred in 0.1-3.0 mg/kg partial responders. Specificity for antigen went undetermined in the expanded peripheral T cells.

The receptor was isolated from an adult with an advanced solid tumor such as melanoma, head and neck, liver or kidney cancer. Here the sequenced sample was CD4+ or CD8+ T cells sorted from blood, taken in a trial of the OX40 agonist ivuxolimab. The chain carries TRBV19 and TRBJ2-6; 13 nucleotides match TRBD2. The CDR3: CASSPRTSGRGRANVLTF. CDR3 nucleotides: TGTGCCAGTAGTCCTCGGACTAGCGGGAGAGGCCGGGCCAACGTCCTGACTTTC.